Reported below is one T cell receptor (beta chain). The entry originates in a study of control samples from healthy donors and cancer patients. J was trimmed by 5 bases and V by 2 bases; bases with no gene match: 6. The CDR3 is 14 residues long. Germline V CDR1 and CDR2: GTSNPN, SVGIG (reference sequence). Profiling relied on immunoSEQ multiplex PCR, and the TCRdb table lists in-frame clones only, not all of them. This table has about 60,000 clones, roughly 86% appearing once. The sample consisted of blood. The receptor's source is a man aged 50 to 59 in good health. The chain uses TRBV30 and TRBJ2-5, with TRBD2 matching 9 bases. CDR3 sequence reads: CAWSRAGGIETQYF. The DNA of the CDR3 is TGTGCCTGGAGTCGCGCGGGAGGGATCGAGACCCAGTACTTC.